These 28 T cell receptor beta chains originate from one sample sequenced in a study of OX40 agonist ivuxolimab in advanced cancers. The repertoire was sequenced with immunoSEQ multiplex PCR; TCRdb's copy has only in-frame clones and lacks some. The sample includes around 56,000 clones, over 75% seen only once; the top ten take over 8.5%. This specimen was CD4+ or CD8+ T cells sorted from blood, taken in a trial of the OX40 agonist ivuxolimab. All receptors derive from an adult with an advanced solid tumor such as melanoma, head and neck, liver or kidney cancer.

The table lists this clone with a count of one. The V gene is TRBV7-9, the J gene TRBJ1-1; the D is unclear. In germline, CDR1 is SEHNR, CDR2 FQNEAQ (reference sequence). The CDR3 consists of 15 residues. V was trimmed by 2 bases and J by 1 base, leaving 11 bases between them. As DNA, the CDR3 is TGTGCCAGCAGCTTATTCTCGGCTTCGAACACTGAAGCTTTCTTT. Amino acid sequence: CASSLFSASNTEAFF.

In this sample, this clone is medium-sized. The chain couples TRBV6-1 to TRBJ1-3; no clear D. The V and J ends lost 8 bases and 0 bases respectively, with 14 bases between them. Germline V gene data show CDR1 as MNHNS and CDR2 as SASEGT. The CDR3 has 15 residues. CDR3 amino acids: CASGKDQSSGNTIYF. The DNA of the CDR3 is TGTGCCAGCGGGAAGGACCAGAGCTCTGGAAACACCATATATTTT.

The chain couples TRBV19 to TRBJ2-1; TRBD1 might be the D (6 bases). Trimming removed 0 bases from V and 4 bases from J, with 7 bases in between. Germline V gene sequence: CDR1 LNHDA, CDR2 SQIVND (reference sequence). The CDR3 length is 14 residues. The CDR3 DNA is TGTGCCAGTAGTATAGAAGGACAGTACAATGAGCAGTTCTTC. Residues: CASSIEGQYNEQFF.

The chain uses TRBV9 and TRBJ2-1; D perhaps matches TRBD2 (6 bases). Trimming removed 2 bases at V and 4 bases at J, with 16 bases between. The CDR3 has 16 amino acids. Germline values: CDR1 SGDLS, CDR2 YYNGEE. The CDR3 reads CASSVGVGTEYNEQFF. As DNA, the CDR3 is TGTGCCAGCAGCGTCGGGGTCGGGACTGAATACAATGAGCAGTTCTTC.

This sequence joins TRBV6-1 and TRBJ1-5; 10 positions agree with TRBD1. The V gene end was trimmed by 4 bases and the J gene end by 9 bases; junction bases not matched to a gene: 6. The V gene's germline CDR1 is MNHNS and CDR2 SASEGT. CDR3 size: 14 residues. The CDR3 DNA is TGTGCCAGCAGTGGGGGACAGGGGCAAACGCCCCAGCATTTT. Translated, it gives CASSGGQGQTPQHF.

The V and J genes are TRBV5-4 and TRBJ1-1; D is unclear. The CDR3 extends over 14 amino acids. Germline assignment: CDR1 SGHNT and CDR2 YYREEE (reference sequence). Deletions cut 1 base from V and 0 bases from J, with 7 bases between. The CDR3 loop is CASSLRLMNTEAFF. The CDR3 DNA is TGTGCCAGCAGCTTGAGATTGATGAACACTGAAGCTTTCTTT. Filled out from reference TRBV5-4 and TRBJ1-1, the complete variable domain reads ETGVTQSPTHLIKTRGQQVTLRCSSQSGHNTVSWYQQALGQGPQFIFQYYREEENGRGNFPPRFSGLQFPNYSSELNVNALELDDSALYLCASSLRLMNTEAFFGQGTRLTVV.

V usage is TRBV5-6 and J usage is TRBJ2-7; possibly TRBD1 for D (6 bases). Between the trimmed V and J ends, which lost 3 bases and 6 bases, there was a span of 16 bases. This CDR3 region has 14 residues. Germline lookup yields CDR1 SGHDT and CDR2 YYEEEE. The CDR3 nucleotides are TGTGCCAGCAGCTCAGACAGGTTCTTGTCCGAGCAGTACGTC. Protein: CASSSDRFLSEQYV.

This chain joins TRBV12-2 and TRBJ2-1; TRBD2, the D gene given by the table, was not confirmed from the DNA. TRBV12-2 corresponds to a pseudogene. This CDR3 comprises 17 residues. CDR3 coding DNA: TGTGCAAGTCGCTTAGCGCCGAGGACTAGCGTGAAGAATGAGCAGTTCTTC. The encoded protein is CASRLAPRTSVKNEQFF.

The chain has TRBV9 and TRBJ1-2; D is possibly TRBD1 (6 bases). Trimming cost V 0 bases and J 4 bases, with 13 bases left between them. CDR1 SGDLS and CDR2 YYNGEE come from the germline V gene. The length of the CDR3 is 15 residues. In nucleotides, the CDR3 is TGTGCCAGCAGCGTAGAGGGGGGCACGTTCTATGGCTACACCTTC. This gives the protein CASSVEGGTFYGYTF.

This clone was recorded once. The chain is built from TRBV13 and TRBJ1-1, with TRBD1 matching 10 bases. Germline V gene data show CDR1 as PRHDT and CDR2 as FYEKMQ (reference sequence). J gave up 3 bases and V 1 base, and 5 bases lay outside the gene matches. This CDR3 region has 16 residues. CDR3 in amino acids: CASSLETGGKDTEAFF. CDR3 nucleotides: TGTGCCAGCAGCTTAGAGACAGGGGGCAAGGACACTGAAGCTTTCTTT.

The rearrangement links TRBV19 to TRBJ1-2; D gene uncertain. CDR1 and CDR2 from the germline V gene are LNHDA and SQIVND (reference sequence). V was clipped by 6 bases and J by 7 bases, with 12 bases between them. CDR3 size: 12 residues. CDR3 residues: CASRSTWSGYTF. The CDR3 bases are TGTGCCAGTAGGTCAACGTGGAGTGGCTACACCTTC.

CDR3 nucleotide sequence: TGTGCCAGCAGCTCGTTGACCAACTCCTACAATGAGCAGTTCTTC. This sequence encodes CASSSLTNSYNEQFF. The genes are TRBV7-9 and TRBJ2-1; D remains unclear. V was pared by 4 bases and J by 0 bases, with 10 bases between. This CDR3 spans 15 amino acids. Germline CDR1 reads SEHNR; CDR2 reads FQNEAQ (reference sequence).

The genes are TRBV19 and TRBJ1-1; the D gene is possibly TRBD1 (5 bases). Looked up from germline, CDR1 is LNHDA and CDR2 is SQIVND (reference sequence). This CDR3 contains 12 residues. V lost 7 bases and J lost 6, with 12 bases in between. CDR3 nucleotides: TGTGCCAGTATTCTGGTAGGGGCTGAAGCTTTCTTT. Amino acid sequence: CASILVGAEAFF. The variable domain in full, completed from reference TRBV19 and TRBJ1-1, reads DGGITQSPKYLFRKEGQNVTLSCEQNLNHDAMYWYRQDPGQGLRLIYYSQIVNDFQKGDIAEGYSVSREKKESFPLTVTSAQKNPTAFYLCASILVGAEAFFGQGTRLTVV.

CDR3 in DNA: TGTGCCAGCAGCCATTCGGGACAGGAGGGCCAAGAGACCCAGTACTTC. This codes for CASSHSGQEGQETQYF. The chain couples TRBV14 to TRBJ2-5; 8 bases agree with TRBD1. Germline V gene lookup returns CDR1 SGHDN and CDR2 FVKESK. The CDR3 spans 16 residues. The ends lost 3 bases at V and 1 base at J; junction bases unmatched: 7.

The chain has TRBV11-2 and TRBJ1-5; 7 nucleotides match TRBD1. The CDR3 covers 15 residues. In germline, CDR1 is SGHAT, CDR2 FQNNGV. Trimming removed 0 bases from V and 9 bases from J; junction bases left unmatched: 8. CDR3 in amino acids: CASSLDLVTGRPQHF. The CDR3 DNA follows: TGTGCCAGCAGCTTAGATCTCGTGACAGGGAGGCCCCAGCATTTT.

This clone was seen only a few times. This CDR3 is CASSYSNGAGYTF. The DNA of the CDR3 is TGTGCCAGCAGTTACTCGAATGGGGCTGGCTACACCTTC. The chain carries TRBV6-5 and TRBJ1-2, with a tentative D call TRBD1 (5 bases). The CDR3 has 13 amino acids. Germline V gene lookup returns CDR1 MNHEY and CDR2 SVGAGI. V dropped 0 bases and J dropped 7 bases, with 9 bases sitting between them.

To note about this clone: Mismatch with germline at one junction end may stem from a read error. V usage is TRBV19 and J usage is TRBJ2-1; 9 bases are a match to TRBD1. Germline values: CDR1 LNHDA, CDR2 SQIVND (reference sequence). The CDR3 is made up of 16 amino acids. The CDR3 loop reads CASSIGQGSSYNEQFF. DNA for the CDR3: TGTGCCAGTAGCATAGGACAGGGGAGCTCCTACAATGAGCAGTTCTTC. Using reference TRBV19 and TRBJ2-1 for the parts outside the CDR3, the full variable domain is DGGITQSPKYLFRKEGQNVTLSCEQNLNHDAMYWYRQDPGQGLRLIYYSQIVNDFQKGDIAEGYSVSREKKESFPLTVTSAQKNPTAFYLCASSIGQGSSYNEQFFGPGTRLTVL.

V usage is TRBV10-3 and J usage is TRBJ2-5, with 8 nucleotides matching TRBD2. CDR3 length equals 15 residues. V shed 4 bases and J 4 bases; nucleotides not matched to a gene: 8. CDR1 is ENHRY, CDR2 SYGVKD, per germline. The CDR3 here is CAISGGLDRGETQYF. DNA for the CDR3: TGTGCCATCAGTGGGGGACTAGATAGAGGAGAGACCCAGTACTTC.

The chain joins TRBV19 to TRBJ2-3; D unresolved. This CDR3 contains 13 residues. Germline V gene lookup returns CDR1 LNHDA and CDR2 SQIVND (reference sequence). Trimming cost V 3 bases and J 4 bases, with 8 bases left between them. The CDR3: CASSIYGPDTQYF. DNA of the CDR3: TGTGCCAGTAGTATCTATGGACCAGATACGCAGTATTTT.

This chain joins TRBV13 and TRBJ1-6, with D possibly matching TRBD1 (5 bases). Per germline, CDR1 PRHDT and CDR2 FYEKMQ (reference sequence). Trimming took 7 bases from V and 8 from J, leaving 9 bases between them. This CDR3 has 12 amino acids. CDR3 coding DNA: TGTGCCAGCAAGGGGAGCGATTCACCCCTCCACTTT. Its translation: CASKGSDSPLHF.

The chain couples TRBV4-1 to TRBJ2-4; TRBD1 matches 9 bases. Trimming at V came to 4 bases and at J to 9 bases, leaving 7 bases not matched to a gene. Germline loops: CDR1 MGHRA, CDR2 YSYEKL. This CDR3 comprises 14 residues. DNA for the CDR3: TGCGCCAGCAGCCCGGACAGGGGTCACCCCATTCAGTACTTC. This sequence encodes CASSPDRGHPIQYF.

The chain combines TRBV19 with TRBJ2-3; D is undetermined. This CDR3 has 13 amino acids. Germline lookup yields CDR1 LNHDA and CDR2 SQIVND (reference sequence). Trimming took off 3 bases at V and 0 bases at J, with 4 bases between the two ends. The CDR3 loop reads CASSMYSTDTQYF. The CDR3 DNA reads TGTGCCAGTAGTATGTACAGCACAGATACGCAGTATTTT. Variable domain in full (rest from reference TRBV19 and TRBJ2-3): DGGITQSPKYLFRKEGQNVTLSCEQNLNHDAMYWYRQDPGQGLRLIYYSQIVNDFQKGDIAEGYSVSREKKESFPLTVTSAQKNPTAFYLCASSMYSTDTQYFGPGTRLTVL.

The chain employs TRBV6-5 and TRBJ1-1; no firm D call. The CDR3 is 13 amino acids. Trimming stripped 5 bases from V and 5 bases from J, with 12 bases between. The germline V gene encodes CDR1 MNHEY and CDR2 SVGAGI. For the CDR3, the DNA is TGTGCCAGCAGTCCCTGGACGCGAACTGAAGCTTTCTTT. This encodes CASSPWTRTEAFF.

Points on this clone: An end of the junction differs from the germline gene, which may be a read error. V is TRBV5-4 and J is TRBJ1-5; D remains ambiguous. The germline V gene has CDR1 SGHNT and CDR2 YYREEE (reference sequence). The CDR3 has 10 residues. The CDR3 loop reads CASNSLVWDF. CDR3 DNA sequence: TGTGCCAGCAACTCCTTGGTTTGGGATTTT.

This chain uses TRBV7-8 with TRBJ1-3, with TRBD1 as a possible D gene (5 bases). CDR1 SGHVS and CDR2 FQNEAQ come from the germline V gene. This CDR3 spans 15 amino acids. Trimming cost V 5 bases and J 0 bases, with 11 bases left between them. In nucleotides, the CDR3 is TGTGCCAGCAGCCCCCGGGACTACTCTGGAAACACCATATATTTT. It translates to CASSPRDYSGNTIYF.

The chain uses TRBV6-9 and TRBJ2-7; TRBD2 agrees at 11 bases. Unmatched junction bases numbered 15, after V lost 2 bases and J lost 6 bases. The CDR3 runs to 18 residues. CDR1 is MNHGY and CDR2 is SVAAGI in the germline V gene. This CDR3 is CASSYTPIAGGPEFEQYV. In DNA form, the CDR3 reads TGTGCCAGCAGTTATACCCCTATAGCGGGGGGGCCCGAGTTCGAGCAGTACGTC.

The CDR3 loop is CASRSSGSSYNEQFF. DNA for the CDR3: TGTGCCAGTAGAAGTAGCGGTAGCTCCTACAATGAGCAGTTCTTC. This rearrangement joins TRBV19 to TRBJ2-1; maybe TRBD2 (6 bases). The CDR3 has 15 residues. CDR1 and CDR2 from the germline V gene are LNHDA and SQIVND (reference sequence). Deletions cut 6 bases from V and 0 bases from J, with 12 bases between.

The DNA for the CDR3 is TGTGCCAGCAGCCAACTCATACAGGGTAACACTGAAGCTTTCTTT. Translated: CASSQLIQGNTEAFF. This chain links TRBV4-2 with TRBJ1-1; possibly TRBD1 for D (6 bases). This CDR3 contains 15 residues. Germline-derived CDR1 and CDR2 are LGHNA and YNFKEQ. The V gene lost 2 bases and the J gene lost 2 bases, with 12 bases spanning the gap.